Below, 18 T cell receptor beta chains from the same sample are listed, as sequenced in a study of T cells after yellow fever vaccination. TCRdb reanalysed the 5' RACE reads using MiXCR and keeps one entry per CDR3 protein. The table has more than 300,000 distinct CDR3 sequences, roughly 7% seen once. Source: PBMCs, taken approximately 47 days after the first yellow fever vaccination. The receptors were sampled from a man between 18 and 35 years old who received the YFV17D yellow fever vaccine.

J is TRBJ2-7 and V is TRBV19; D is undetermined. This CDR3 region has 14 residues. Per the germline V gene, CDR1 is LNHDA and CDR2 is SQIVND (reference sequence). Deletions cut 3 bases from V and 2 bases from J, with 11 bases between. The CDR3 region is CASSISSVTYEQYF. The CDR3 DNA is TGTGCCAGTAGTATTTCTTCGGTGACCTACGAGCAGTACTTC.

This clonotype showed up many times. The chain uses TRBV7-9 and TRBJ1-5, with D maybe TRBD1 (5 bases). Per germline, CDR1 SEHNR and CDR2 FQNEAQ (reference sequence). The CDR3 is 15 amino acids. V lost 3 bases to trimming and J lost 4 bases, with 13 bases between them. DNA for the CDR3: TGTGCCAGCAGCTTCGGGGCAGGAGGTAATCAGCCCCAGCATTTT. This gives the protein CASSFGAGGNQPQHF.

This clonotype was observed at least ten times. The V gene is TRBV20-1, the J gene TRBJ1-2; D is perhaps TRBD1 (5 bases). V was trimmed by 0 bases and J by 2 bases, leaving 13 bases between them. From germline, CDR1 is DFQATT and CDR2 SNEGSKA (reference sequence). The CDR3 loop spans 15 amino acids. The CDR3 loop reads CSARDSAWGNYGYTF. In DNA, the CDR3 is TGCAGTGCTAGAGATTCCGCTTGGGGGAACTATGGCTACACCTTC.

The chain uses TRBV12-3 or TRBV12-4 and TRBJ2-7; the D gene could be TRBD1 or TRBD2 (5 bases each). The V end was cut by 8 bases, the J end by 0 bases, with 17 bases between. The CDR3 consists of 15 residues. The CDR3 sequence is CASGRTAGASYEQYF. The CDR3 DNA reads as TGTGCCAGCGGCCGGACGGCCGGGGCCTCCTACGAGCAGTACTTC.

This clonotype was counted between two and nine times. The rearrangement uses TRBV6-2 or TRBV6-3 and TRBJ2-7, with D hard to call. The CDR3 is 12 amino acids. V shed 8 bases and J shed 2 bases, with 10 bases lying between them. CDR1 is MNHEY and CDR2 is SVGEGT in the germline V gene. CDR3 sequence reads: CASGRLAYEQYV. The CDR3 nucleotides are TGTGCCAGCGGGCGACTGGCCTACGAGCAGTACGTC.

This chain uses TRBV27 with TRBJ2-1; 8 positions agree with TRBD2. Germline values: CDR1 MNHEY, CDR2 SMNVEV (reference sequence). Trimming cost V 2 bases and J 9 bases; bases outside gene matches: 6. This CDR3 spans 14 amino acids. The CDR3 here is CASSLLGGGSEQFF. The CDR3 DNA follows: TGTGCCAGCAGTTTACTCGGGGGGGGCAGTGAGCAGTTCTTC.

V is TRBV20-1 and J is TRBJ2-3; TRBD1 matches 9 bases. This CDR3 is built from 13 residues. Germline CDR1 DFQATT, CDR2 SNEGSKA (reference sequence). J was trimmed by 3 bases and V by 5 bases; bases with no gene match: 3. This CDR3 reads CSAADRGTDTQYF. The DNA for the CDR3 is TGCAGTGCTGCGGACAGGGGAACAGATACGCAGTATTTT.

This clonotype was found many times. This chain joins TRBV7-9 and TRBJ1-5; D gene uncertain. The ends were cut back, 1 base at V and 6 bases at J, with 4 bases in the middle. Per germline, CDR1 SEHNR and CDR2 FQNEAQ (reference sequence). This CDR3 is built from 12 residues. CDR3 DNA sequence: TGTGCCAGCAGCTTAGGGAGTCAGCCCCAGCATTTT. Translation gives CASSLGSQPQHF.

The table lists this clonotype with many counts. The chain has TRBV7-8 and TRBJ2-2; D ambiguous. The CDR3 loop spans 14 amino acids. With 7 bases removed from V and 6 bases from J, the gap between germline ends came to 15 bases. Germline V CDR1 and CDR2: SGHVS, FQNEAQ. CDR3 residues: CASKLGPGAGELFF. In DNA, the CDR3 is TGTGCCAGCAAATTAGGACCAGGAGCCGGGGAGCTGTTTTTT.

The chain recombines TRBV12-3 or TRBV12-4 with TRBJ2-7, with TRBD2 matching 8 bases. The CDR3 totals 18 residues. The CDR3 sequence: CTISLAPISGGGRWEQYF. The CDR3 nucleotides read TGTACCATCAGTTTAGCGCCAATTTCCGGGGGGGGCCGGTGGGAGCAGTACTTC.

The CDR3 here is CASSYSPGTGVGNTIYF. CDR3 nucleotide sequence: TGTGCCAGCAGTTACTCCCCAGGGACAGGGGTAGGAAACACCATATATTTT. This sequence joins TRBV6-5 and TRBJ1-3; 10 nucleotides agree with TRBD1. The ends lost 0 bases at V and 4 bases at J; junction bases unmatched: 6. This CDR3 contains 17 residues. CDR1 is MNHEY, CDR2 SVGAGI, per germline.

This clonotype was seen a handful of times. CDR3 loop: CSARTQGLAGGREQFF. The DNA for the CDR3 is TGCAGTGCTAGAACTCAGGGGTTAGCGGGGGGGCGTGAGCAGTTCTTC. V and J are TRBV20-1 and TRBJ2-1; 11 bases align to TRBD2. Germline assignment: CDR1 DFQATT and CDR2 SNEGSKA (reference sequence). The CDR3 runs to 16 residues. V was clipped by 2 bases and J by 9 bases; unmatched bases: 12.

In DNA, the CDR3 is TGTGCCAGCTCACAAACCTATTCGGGCAATCAGCCCCAGCATTTT. Its protein product is CASSQTYSGNQPQHF. The chain links TRBV18 to TRBJ1-5; no definite D call. The CDR3 is 15 amino acids. Trimming stripped 4 bases from V and 2 bases from J, with 12 bases between. CDR1 and CDR2 (germline): KGHSH, LQKENI.

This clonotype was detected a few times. The CDR3 sequence is CASSPRYRLDRDSPLHF. The DNA for the CDR3 is TGCGCCAGCAGCCCACGATATAGACTTGACCGGGATTCACCCCTCCACTTT. This chain links TRBV5-1 with TRBJ1-6, with D hard to call. Germline CDR1 SGHRS, CDR2 YFSETQ. This CDR3 is 17 amino acids long. Between the trimmed V and J ends, which lost 4 bases and 8 bases, there was a span of 22 bases.

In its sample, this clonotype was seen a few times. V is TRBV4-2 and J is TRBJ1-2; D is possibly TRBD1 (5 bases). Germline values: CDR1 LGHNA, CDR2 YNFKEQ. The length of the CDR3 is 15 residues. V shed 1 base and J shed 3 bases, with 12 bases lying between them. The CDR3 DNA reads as TGTGCCAGCAGCCAAGGAGGGGAGTGGGACTATGGCTACACCTTC. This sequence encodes CASSQGGEWDYGYTF.

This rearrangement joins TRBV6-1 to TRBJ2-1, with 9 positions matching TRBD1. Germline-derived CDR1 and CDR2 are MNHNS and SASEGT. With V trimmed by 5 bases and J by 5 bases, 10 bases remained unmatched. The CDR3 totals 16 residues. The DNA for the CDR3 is TGTGCCAGCAGTCAACAGGGGGCTGCTAATCACAATGAGCAGTTCTTC. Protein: CASSQQGAANHNEQFF.

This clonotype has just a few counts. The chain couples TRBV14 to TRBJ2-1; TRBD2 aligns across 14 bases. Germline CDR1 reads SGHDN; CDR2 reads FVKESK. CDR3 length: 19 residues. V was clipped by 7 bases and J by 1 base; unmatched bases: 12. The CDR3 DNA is TGTGCCAGCACAACCCCTTCCGGACTAGCGGGGGGATCCTACAATGAGCAGTTCTTC. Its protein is CASTTPSGLAGGSYNEQFF.

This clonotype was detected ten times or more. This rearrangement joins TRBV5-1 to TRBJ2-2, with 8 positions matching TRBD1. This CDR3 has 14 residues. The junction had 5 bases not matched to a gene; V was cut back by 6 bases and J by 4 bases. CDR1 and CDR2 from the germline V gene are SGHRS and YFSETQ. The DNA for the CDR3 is TGCGCCAGCAACAGGGGGGAAAGCACCGGGGAGCTGTTTTTT. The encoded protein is CASNRGESTGELFF.